These 6 T cell receptor beta chains share one sample of origin, sequenced in a study of siplizumab effects on memory and regulatory T cells. The data were produced by immunoSEQ multiplex PCR, yet TCRdb's version contains in-frame clones alone and is incomplete. The table shows some 110,000 clones, with 90% to 95% occurring only once. Sequencing used CD4+ T cells sorted from blood. These TCRs come from a human donor in good health.

The chain uses TRBV19 and TRBJ2-2; maybe TRBD1 (6 bases). V was pared by 3 bases and J by 2 bases, with 13 bases between. The CDR3 runs to 16 residues. Germline CDR1 reads LNHDA; CDR2 reads SQIVND (reference sequence). The CDR3 region has the DNA TGTGCCAGTAGTATGGGGGCAGGGTCAAACACCGGGGAGCTGTTTTTT. Amino acid sequence: CASSMGAGSNTGELFF.

This rearrangement joins TRBV19 to TRBJ2-7; D is ambiguous. V was clipped by 1 base and J by 1 base, with 11 bases between them. Looked up from germline, CDR1 is LNHDA and CDR2 is SQIVND (reference sequence). The CDR3 is made up of 15 amino acids. The CDR3 DNA sequence: TGTGCCAGTAGTATAGTCCCCGATCCGTCCTACGAGCAGTACTTC. This encodes CASSIVPDPSYEQYF.

J is TRBJ2-3 and V is TRBV19; tentative D call: TRBD2 (5 bases). The germline CDR1 and CDR2 sequences are LNHDA and SQIVND (reference sequence). This CDR3 contains 13 residues. The CDR3 nucleotides are TGTGCGACAAGTGAGGGTTTGCCAGATACGCAGTATTTT. Residues: CATSEGLPDTQYF.

V and J are TRBV15 and TRBJ1-1; TRBD1 aligns across 8 bases. The CDR3 has 15 amino acids. V lost 0 bases and J lost 5; bases outside the gene matches: 5. Per germline, CDR1 LNHNV and CDR2 YYDKDF (reference sequence). The CDR3 nucleotides are TGTGCCACCAGCAGAGATTGGACAGGGAAGACTGAAGCTTTCTTT. As protein: CATSRDWTGKTEAFF.

The chain couples TRBV5-6 to TRBJ1-2, with TRBD1 identical over 7 bases. With 6 bases clipped from V and 2 bases from J, the junction kept 4 bases outside the gene matches. This CDR3 has 13 amino acids. The V gene's germline CDR1 is SGHDT and CDR2 YYEEEE. The CDR3: CASMGQWNYGYTF. The CDR3 DNA sequence: TGTGCCAGCATGGGACAGTGGAACTATGGCTACACCTTC.

The V gene is TRBV7-8, the J gene TRBJ1-2, with a tentative D call TRBD1 (6 bases). The CDR3 loop spans 12 amino acids. The ends were cut back, 3 bases at V and 5 bases at J, with 7 bases in the middle. Germline lookup yields CDR1 SGHVS and CDR2 FQNEAQ. The CDR3 here is CASSFGQYGYTF. The CDR3 DNA reads TGTGCCAGCAGCTTCGGACAGTATGGCTACACCTTC. The complete variable domain, with remaining parts taken from reference TRBV7-8 and TRBJ1-2, reads GAGVSQSPRYKVAKRGQDVALRCDPISGHVSLFWYQQALGQGPEFLTYFQNEAQLDKSGLPSDRFFAERPEGSVSTLKIQRTQQEDSAVYLCASSFGQYGYTFGSGTRLTVV.